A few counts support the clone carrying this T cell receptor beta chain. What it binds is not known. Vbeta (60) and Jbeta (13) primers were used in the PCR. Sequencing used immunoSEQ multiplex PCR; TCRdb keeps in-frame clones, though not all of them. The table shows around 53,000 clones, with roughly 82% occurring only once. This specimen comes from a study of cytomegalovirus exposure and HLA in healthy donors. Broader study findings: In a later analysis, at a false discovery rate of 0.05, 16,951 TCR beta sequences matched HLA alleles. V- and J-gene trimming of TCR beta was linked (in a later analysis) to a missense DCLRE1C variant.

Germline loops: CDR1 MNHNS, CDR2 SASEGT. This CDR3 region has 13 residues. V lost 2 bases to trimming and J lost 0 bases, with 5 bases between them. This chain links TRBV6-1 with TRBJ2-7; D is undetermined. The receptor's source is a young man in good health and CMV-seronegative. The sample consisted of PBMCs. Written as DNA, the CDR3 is TGTGCCAGCAGTGAATCCAGCTCCTACGAGCAGTACTTC. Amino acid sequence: CASSESSSYEQYF.